A selection of T cell receptor beta chains follows, all from one sample in a study of T cell changes during pregnancy in multiple sclerosis. Profiling relied on immunoSEQ multiplex PCR, and the TCRdb table lists in-frame clones only, not all of them. The sample gives some 60,000 clones, 90% of which show up once; 3% to 4% is in the top ten. Material: peripheral blood, obtained in the first trimester of pregnancy. These receptor sequences come from a female donor in good health, enrolled as a control in a pregnancy study. Each CDR3 is given with its conserved first and last residue. The D gene is left open where the match is weak. Size is omitted from some rows. Given values are once, few, many or a class for expanded clones.

d_call cdr3_length clone_size j_call v_call cdr3_aa cdr3_nt
- 13 - TRBJ2-7 TRBV6-1 CASGRGGHYEQYF TGTGCCAGCGGCCGCGGGGGCCACTACGAGCAGTACTTC
- 14 - TRBJ2-1 TRBV6-5 CASRALVSYNEQFF TGTGCCAGCCGAGCACTAGTGTCCTACAATGAGCAGTTCTTC
TRBD1 15 - TRBJ1-4 TRBV7-9 CASSLGQGVSLTLFF TGTGCCAGCAGCTTAGGTCAGGGGGTGAGCTTGACGTTGTTTTTT
TRBD1 16 - TRBJ2-7 TRBV4-2 CASSQEGTTGYYEQYF TGTGCCAGCAGCCAAGAGGGGACGACAGGGTACTACGAGCAGTACTTC
- 14 - TRBJ2-7 TRBV5-6 CASSSQGFPYEQYF TGTGCCAGCAGCTCACAGGGATTTCCCTACGAGCAGTACTTC
- 13 once TRBJ1-1 TRBV10-1 CASTPRVHTEAFF TGCGCCAGCACTCCCAGGGTACACACTGAAGCTTTCTTT
- 13 - TRBJ1-1 TRBV5-1 CASSSPGRTEAFF TGCGCCAGCAGCTCCCCCGGGAGGACTGAAGCTTTCTTT
- 11 - TRBJ1-2 TRBV28 CASNRGYGYTF TGTGCCAGCAATCGGGGATATGGCTACACCTTC
TRBD1 17 - TRBJ1-3 TRBV5-5 CASSWRDSKGPGNTIYF TGTGCCAGCAGCTGGAGGGACAGCAAAGGACCTGGAAACACCATATATTTT
- 13 - TRBJ1-2 TRBV4-3 CASSQEGAGGYTF TGCGCCAGCAGCCAAGAGGGGGCCGGCGGCTACACCTTC
TRBD2 19 - TRBJ2-7 TRBV4-3 CASSQDLWLAGEYTYEQYF TGCGCCAGCAGCCAAGATCTGTGGCTAGCGGGAGAATATACCTACGAGCAGTACTTC
- 16 - TRBJ1-2 TRBV5-1 CASSAGGRSGNYGYTF TGCGCCAGCAGCGCCGGCGGGAGGAGTGGTAACTATGGCTACACCTTC
- 14 - TRBJ2-7 TRBV7-9 CASSQARTVYEQYF TGTGCCAGCTCGCAAGCCCGGACAGTCTACGAGCAGTACTTC
- 12 once TRBJ2-7 TRBV10-3 CAISPGDYEQYF TGTGCCATCAGTCCCGGGGACTACGAGCAGTACTTC
- 15 - TRBJ1-3 TRBV5-4 CASSLGGFSGNTIYF TGTGCCAGCAGCTTGGGAGGGTTCTCTGGAAACACCATATATTTT
- 15 once TRBJ1-6 TRBV4-3 CASSQEPQGDSPLHF TGCGCCAGCAGCCAAGAACCGCAGGGTGACTCACCCCTCCACTTT
TRBD2 18 - TRBJ2-7 TRBV11-2 CASSPISRTSGRHYEQYF TGTGCCAGCAGCCCTATTTCTAGGACTAGCGGGAGACACTACGAGCAGTACTTC
- 18 - TRBJ1-1 TRBV19 CASSLLPGEVSMNTEAFF TGTGCCAGTAGTCTTCTACCGGGGGAGGTGAGCATGAACACTGAAGCTTTCTTT
TRBD2 17 few TRBJ2-1 TRBV27 CASSFSGLAGIYNEQFF TGTGCCAGCAGTTTCTCCGGACTAGCGGGTATATACAATGAGCAGTTCTTC
TRBD2 15 - TRBJ2-1 TRBV9 CASSGTGLAPSGQFF TGTGCCAGCAGCGGGACGGGACTAGCGCCATCGGGGCAGTTCTTC
- 14 once TRBJ2-2 TRBV7-6 CASSSYGGTGELFF TGTGCCAGCAGCTCTTACGGGGGCACCGGGGAGCTGTTTTTT
TRBD2 16 - TRBJ2-4 TRBV6-1 CASSEVAGGPKNIQYF TGTGCCAGCAGTGAGGTAGCGGGGGGGCCCAAAAACATTCAGTACTTC
- 13 - TRBJ1-6 TRBV7-3 CASSLGGHSPLHF TGTGCCAGCAGCTTGGGGGGGCATTCACCCCTCCACTTT
- 15 - TRBJ1-1 TRBV7-2 CASSSTFTGKTEAFF TGTGCCAGCAGCTCTACCTTCACAGGGAAAACTGAAGCTTTCTTT
TRBD1 14 - TRBJ2-7 TRBV5-1 CASSLGDRGYEQYF TGCGCCAGCAGCTTGGGGGACAGGGGCTACGAGCAGTACTTC
TRBD1 18 - TRBJ1-2 TRBV28 CASSSYSGTAERVYGYTF TGTGCCAGCAGTTCCTATTCAGGGACAGCTGAACGAGTCTATGGCTACACCTTC
- 14 - TRBJ2-1 TRBV13 CASSPRTIYNEQFF TGTGCCAGCAGCCCCCGGACTATTTACAATGAGCAGTTCTTC
TRBD1 14 - TRBJ2-3 TRBV7-2 CASSWGQGTDTQYF TGTGCCAGCAGCTGGGGACAGGGCACAGATACGCAGTATTTT
- 15 - TRBJ2-4 TRBV5-8 CASSLPRQTENIQYF TGTGCCAGCAGCTTGCCGAGGCAGACGGAAAACATTCAGTACTTC
- 11 - TRBJ2-3 TRBV6-5 CASSYLDTQYF TGTGCCAGCAGTTACCTAGATACGCAGTATTTT
TRBD1 14 - TRBJ1-1 TRBV5-5 CASSLQGQNTEAFF TGTGCCAGCAGCTTACAGGGGCAGAACACTGAAGCTTTCTTT
- 15 - TRBJ2-7 TRBV6-5 CASSYSFTDPYEQYF TGTGCCAGCAGTTACTCGTTTACAGACCCGTACGAGCAGTACTTC
- 16 - TRBJ2-5 TRBV5-6 CASSLELRQIKETQYF TGTGCCAGCAGCCTGGAATTGCGACAGATTAAAGAGACCCAGTACTTC
TRBD2 14 - TRBJ2-1 TRBV9 CASSRTSGNNEQFF TGTGCCAGCAGCCGGACTAGCGGGAACAATGAGCAGTTCTTC
- 15 - TRBJ2-7 TRBV4-1 CASSQSPGAPYEQYF TGCGCCAGCAGCCAGAGCCCCGGAGCCCCCTACGAGCAGTACTTC
- 14 - TRBJ1-1 TRBV30 CAWSPLVQDTEAFF TGTGCCTGGAGTCCACTGGTCCAAGACACTGAAGCTTTCTTT
TRBD1 15 - TRBJ1-2 TRBV7-8 CASSLGTGGTYGYTF TGTGCCAGCAGCTTAGGGACAGGGGGAACCTATGGCTACACCTTC